Listed below are T cell receptor beta chains from one sample, sequenced in a study of early T cells in non-severe SARS-CoV-2 infection. TCRdb re-called the 5' RACE reads through MiXCR, storing one row per CDR3 protein. This table has approximately 26,000 distinct CDR3 sequences, 4% to 4.5% appearing once. Material: whole blood. The receptor set was obtained from an adult who was a healthcare worker with PCR-confirmed SARS-CoV-2 infection or an uninfected control (not recorded which). The CDR3 runs from the conserved cysteine through the conserved F or W. D genes are given only for firm matches. Expanded clones get a size class; other rows say once, few or many, or leave the size out.

clone_size j_call v_call d_call cdr3_aa cdr3_nt
many TRBJ1-1 TRBV29-1 . CSAGGRVLNTEAFF TGCAGCGCTGGGGGCAGGGTATTGAACACTGAAGCTTTCTTT
many TRBJ2-3 TRBV7-9 TRBD2 CASSLGTSGTDTQYF TGTGCCAGCAGCTTAGGAACTAGCGGCACAGATACGCAGTATTTT
medium-sized TRBJ2-7 TRBV29-1 . CSVAAWSSYEQYF TGCAGCGTTGCCGCGTGGTCCTCCTACGAGCAGTACTTC
many TRBJ1-3 TRBV28 . CASSFLGGTSGNTIYF TGTGCCAGCAGTTTTCTGGGCGGGACCTCTGGAAACACCATATATTTT
few TRBJ2-1 TRBV24-1 TRBD1 CATSDTGTGGNEQFF TGTGCCACCAGTGACACCGGGACAGGGGGTAATGAGCAGTTCTTC
many TRBJ2-1 TRBV19 TRBD2 CASSRDLSGRAGNEQFF TGTGCCAGTAGTAGAGACCTTAGCGGGAGGGCCGGCAATGAGCAGTTCTTC
many TRBJ2-1 TRBV7-9 . CASSLTHNEQFF TGTGCCAGCAGCCTTACCCACAATGAGCAGTTCTTC
many TRBJ2-1 TRBV20-1 TRBD1 CSARQGSGDNEQFF TGCAGTGCCAGACAGGGGTCGGGGGATAATGAGCAGTTCTTC
many TRBJ1-1 TRBV28 . CASSLWSTEAFF TGTGCCAGCAGTTTGTGGTCGACTGAAGCTTTCTTT
few TRBJ2-7 TRBV27 . CASSSRALGNEQYF TGTGCCAGCAGTTCCCGGGCCCTGGGGAACGAGCAGTACTTC
many TRBJ1-5 TRBV20-1 . CSAIPRTVSPQHF TGCAGTGCTATCCCCCGGACGGTCTCGCCCCAGCATTTT
. TRBJ1-1 TRBV19 TRBD1 CASSPGQGYTEAFF TGTGCCAGTAGTCCGGGACAGGGATACACTGAAGCTTTCTTT
many TRBJ2-1 TRBV6-2/TRBV6-3 TRBD2 CASSRRTSGSAYNEQFF TGTGCCAGCAGCCGACGGACTAGCGGGAGCGCCTACAATGAGCAGTTCTTC
many TRBJ1-3 TRBV2 . CASSVNRATGNTIYF TGTGCCAGCAGTGTGAACAGGGCTACTGGAAACACCATATATTTT
few TRBJ2-1 TRBV28 . CASSLGREQFF TGTGCCAGCAGTTTGGGGCGGGAGCAGTTCTTC
many TRBJ1-1 TRBV29-1 TRBD1 CSARWDRENTEAFF TGCAGCGCTCGCTGGGACAGGGAGAACACTGAAGCTTTCTTT
many TRBJ2-1 TRBV20-1 TRBD2 CSVLAGVGGEQFF TGCAGTGTTCTAGCGGGAGTAGGTGGAGAGCAGTTCTTC
few TRBJ2-3 TRBV12-3/TRBV12-4 TRBD1 CASGRQGFTDTQYF TGTGCCAGCGGGAGACAGGGGTTCACAGATACGCAGTATTTT
. TRBJ2-3 TRBV5-1 . CASSAGSADTQYF TGCGCCAGCAGCGCGGGTAGCGCAGATACGCAGTATTTT
many TRBJ1-1 TRBV7-6 . CASSLAPANTEAFF TGTGCCAGCAGCTTAGCGCCAGCCAACACTGAAGCTTTCTTT
many TRBJ2-7 TRBV12-3/TRBV12-4 TRBD2 CASSPPTSGRYEQYF TGTGCCAGCAGCCCCCCGACTAGCGGGCGCTACGAGCAGTACTTC
. TRBJ2-3 TRBV7-8 TRBD2 CASSHQGGLAGTDTQYF TGTGCCAGCAGCCACCAGGGCGGACTAGCGGGCACAGATACGCAGTATTTT
few TRBJ2-7 TRBV2 TRBD2 CASSGLAATYEQYF TGTGCCAGCAGTGGACTAGCGGCAACCTACGAGCAGTACTTC
few TRBJ2-5 TRBV18 TRBD2 CASSPPLAGVQETQYF TGTGCCAGCTCACCACCTCTAGCGGGAGTACAGGAGACCCAGTACTTC
many TRBJ2-3 TRBV20-1 . CSARGPGVSGTDTQYF TGCAGTGCTAGGGGGCCCGGGGTCTCGGGCACAGATACGCAGTATTTT
many TRBJ1-1 TRBV30 . CAWSAGSHTEAFF TGTGCCTGGAGTGCCGGGTCACACACTGAAGCTTTCTTT
many TRBJ2-6 TRBV5-1 TRBD1 CASSSTGLSGANVLTF TGCGCCAGCAGCTCGACAGGGCTCTCTGGGGCCAACGTCCTGACTTTC
many TRBJ2-1 TRBV18 TRBD2 CASSPTSSGKDEQFF TGTGCCAGCTCACCAACTTCTAGCGGGAAAGATGAGCAGTTCTTC
few TRBJ1-1 TRBV9 . CASSVDSRVTEAFF TGTGCCAGCAGCGTAGATAGCAGGGTCACTGAAGCTTTCTTT
many TRBJ2-1 TRBV14 . CASSQGWASGDEQFF TGTGCCAGCAGCCAAGGCTGGGCATCGGGCGATGAGCAGTTCTTC
many TRBJ2-2 TRBV6-5 . CAARRAGAGELFF TGTGCCGCTAGGAGGGCCGGAGCCGGGGAGCTGTTTTTT
. TRBJ2-1 TRBV2 . CTSQSASYNEQFF TGTACCAGCCAGAGCGCCTCCTACAATGAGCAGTTCTTC
many TRBJ1-3 TRBV21-1 . CASSNGVEDNPSGNTIYF TGTGCCAGCAGCAACGGGGTCGAGGATAACCCCTCTGGAAACACCATATATTTT
many TRBJ2-3 TRBV27 . CASSETGGGSTDTQYF TGTGCCAGCAGTGAAACAGGGGGGGGCTCCACAGATACGCAGTATTTT
many TRBJ2-3 TRBV5-1 . CASSSGLTTDTQYF TGCGCCAGCAGCTCTGGACTTACCACAGATACGCAGTATTTT
many TRBJ2-7 TRBV6-5 TRBD2 CASSPTSGVYEQYF TGTGCCAGCAGTCCAACTAGCGGGGTCTACGAGCAGTACTTC
many TRBJ2-3 TRBV18 . CASSPDLGSDTQYF TGTGCCAGCTCACCGGATTTAGGGTCAGATACGCAGTATTTT
many TRBJ1-1 TRBV20-1 . CSAQSPAEAFF TGCAGTGCCCAAAGCCCAGCAGAAGCTTTCTTT
medium-sized TRBJ1-1 TRBV12-1 . CASSFLLDMTNTEAFF TGTGCCAGCAGCTTTCTTCTTGACATGACGAACACTGAAGCTTTCTTT
many TRBJ1-2 TRBV5-8 . CASMGTNYGYTF TGTGCCAGCATGGGGACTAACTATGGCTACACCTTC
many TRBJ2-3 TRBV6-1 . CASSVVRGGASTDTQYF TGTGCCAGCAGTGTCGTCAGAGGGGGAGCCTCCACAGATACGCAGTATTTT
many TRBJ2-5 TRBV29-1 . CSVPGLPTQYF TGCAGCGTACCGGGACTGCCGACCCAGTACTTC
many TRBJ1-5 TRBV12-2 . CASRLWRNSNQPQHF TGTGCAAGTCGCTTATGGAGGAATAGCAATCAGCCCCAGCATTTT
many TRBJ2-3 TRBV5-1 . CASSPWENGTDTQYF TGCGCCAGCAGCCCCTGGGAGAATGGCACAGATACGCAGTATTTT
many TRBJ1-5 TRBV19 . CASSIDRVGNQPQHF TGTGCCAGTAGTATAGACAGGGTTGGCAATCAGCCCCAGCATTTT
many TRBJ2-5 TRBV20-1 . CSARDVGSTQETQYF TGCAGTGCTAGAGATGTGGGATCCACCCAAGAGACCCAGTACTTC
many TRBJ1-1 TRBV28 TRBD1 CASSQDRESEAFF TGTGCCAGCAGTCAAGACAGGGAGTCTGAAGCTTTCTTT
. TRBJ2-6 TRBV7-9 . CASSLLGLGANVLTF TGTGCCAGCAGCTTATTGGGACTTGGGGCCAACGTCCTGACTTTC
many TRBJ2-2 TRBV10-3 . CAISEPGFTGELFF TGTGCCATCAGTGAGCCCGGATTCACCGGGGAGCTGTTTTTT